A selection of T cell receptor beta chains follows, all from one sample in a study of blood T cells in healthy people across ages. TCRdb itself ran the 5' RACE reads through MiXCR, one entry per CDR3 protein. The table has about 780,000 distinct CDR3 sequences, about 59% seen once. Specimen: blood. These receptors were collected from a young man in good health. CDR3s include the opening cysteine and the closing phenylalanine or tryptophan. A D gene is named only where the DNA matches it firmly.

v_gene	d_gene	j_gene	CDR3aa
TRBV6-6	-	TRBJ2-7	CASRTASLYGGYEQYF
TRBV28	TRBD1	TRBJ2-1	CASCTGAIYNEQFF
TRBV29-1	TRBD2	TRBJ2-5	CSAARGVQETQYF
TRBV10-3	-	TRBJ1-2	CAISESSSYGYTF
TRBV6-5	-	TRBJ2-1	CASRGTAEQFF
TRBV4-3	TRBD2	TRBJ2-1	CASSPGLAGGIAYNEQFF
TRBV10-3	TRBD1	TRBJ2-7	CAMGQGYNEQYF
TRBV6-5	-	TRBJ1-2	CASSPTYRTRDYGYTF
TRBV6-5	-	TRBJ2-7	CASSYGSFHEQYF
TRBV7-2	-	TRBJ2-1	CASSQQTRALNNEQFF
TRBV14	-	TRBJ2-7	CASSQEGTRQYF
TRBV25-1	-	TRBJ1-1	CATTRGGTNTEAFF
TRBV4-3	-	TRBJ2-3	CASSQEKVDTQYF
TRBV11-3	-	TRBJ2-3	CASSLGDLSDTQYF
TRBV4-2	-	TRBJ1-6	CASSQEAQGNSPLHF
TRBV29-1	-	TRBJ1-1	CSVPPVAENLNTEAFF
TRBV3-1	TRBD1	TRBJ2-7	CASSSRDRVYEQYF
TRBV27	-	TRBJ2-7	CASTRTGSYEQYF
TRBV4-2	-	-	CASSQALGGGTQFF
TRBV4-2	-	TRBJ1-2	CASSQEGYTEFDGYTF
TRBV7-2	TRBD2	TRBJ2-7	CASRGGDSYEQYF
TRBV5-1	-	TRBJ2-6	CASRKSRDSGANVLTF
TRBV6-6	-	TRBJ1-2	CASSRGGYNYGYTF
TRBV12-3/TRBV12-4	-	TRBJ2-7	CASSSNRDSYEQYF
TRBV7-2	-	TRBJ2-5	CASSPQVAQETQYF
TRBV6-1	-	TRBJ2-7	CASTRDVYEQYF
TRBV12-3/TRBV12-4	-	TRBJ2-7	CASSLLMSSYEQYF
TRBV20-1	-	-	CSARSPVRGNEQYF
TRBV7-9	TRBD1	TRBJ2-3	CTSRLLLPGQGKARTQYF
TRBV28	-	TRBJ2-1	CASSHHASSYNEQFF
TRBV24-1	-	TRBJ2-2	CATSDPSEELFF
TRBV24-1	-	TRBJ2-5	CATSDLGGSYNEQYF
TRBV12-3/TRBV12-4	-	-	CASKSGTDSYEQYF
TRBV20-1	-	TRBJ1-1	CSAGDPGAGTEAFF
TRBV28	-	TRBJ2-3	CASSLFGEGANTQYF
TRBV9	TRBD1	TRBJ2-7	CASSVTGTGSNEQYF
TRBV6-5	-	TRBJ1-2	CASSSTQGYGYTF
TRBV20-1	TRBD2	TRBJ2-1	CSAIGLAGYNEQFF
TRBV12-3/TRBV12-4	-	TRBJ1-1	CASRGGIGGANTEAFF
TRBV3-1	TRBD2	TRBJ2-1	CAVGGMSSYNEQFF
TRBV29-1	TRBD2	TRBJ2-3	CSVGTSGGDTQYF
TRBV10-3	TRBD1	TRBJ2-5	CAISESTGDGETQYF
TRBV6-1	-	TRBJ2-7	CASSARFHEQYF
TRBV7-2	TRBD1	TRBJ1-2	CASSPRDRGGSNYGYTF